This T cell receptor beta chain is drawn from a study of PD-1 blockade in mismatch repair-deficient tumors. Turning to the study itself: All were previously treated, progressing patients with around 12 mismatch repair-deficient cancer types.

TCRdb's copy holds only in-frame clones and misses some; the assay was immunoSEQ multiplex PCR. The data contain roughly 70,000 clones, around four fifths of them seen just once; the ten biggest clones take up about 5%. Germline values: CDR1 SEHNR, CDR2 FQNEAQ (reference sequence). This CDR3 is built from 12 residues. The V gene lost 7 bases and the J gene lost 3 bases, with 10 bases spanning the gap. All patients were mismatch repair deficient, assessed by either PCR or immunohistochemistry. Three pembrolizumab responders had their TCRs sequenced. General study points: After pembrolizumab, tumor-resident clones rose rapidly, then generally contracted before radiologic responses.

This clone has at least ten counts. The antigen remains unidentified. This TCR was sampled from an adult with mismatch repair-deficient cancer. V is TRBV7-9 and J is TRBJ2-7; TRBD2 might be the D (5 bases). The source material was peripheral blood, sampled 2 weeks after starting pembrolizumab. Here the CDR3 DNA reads TGTGCCAGCACGACTGACTACTACGAGCAGTACTTC. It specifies CASTTDYYEQYF.